These T cell receptor beta chains were read from a single sample in a study of T cell responses to AZD1222 COVID-19 vaccine. TCRdb's copy holds only in-frame clones and misses some; the assay was immunoSEQ multiplex PCR. The sample has just under 55,000 clones, nearly 90% seen once. Here the sequenced sample was peripheral blood, taken on day 0 of AZD1222 vaccination. The receptors shown here come from an adult in good health. Both conserved end residues are part of each CDR3. The order of the fields is J gene, D gene, clone size, V gene, CDR3 protein, CDR3 DNA. D genes are given only for firm matches. The size entry is marked missing in some rows and otherwise reads once, few, many or a size class.

j_gene: TRBJ2-7; d_gene: NA; abundance: NA; v_gene: TRBV24-1; CDR3aa: CATSGSRDDYEQYF; CDR3nt: TGTGCCACCAGTGGTTCCAGAGACGACTACGAGCAGTACTTC
j_gene: TRBJ2-2; d_gene: NA; abundance: NA; v_gene: TRBV9; CDR3aa: CASSPPRTGELFF; CDR3nt: TGTGCCAGCAGCCCCCCGCGCACCGGGGAGCTGTTTTTT
j_gene: TRBJ2-5; d_gene: NA; abundance: NA; v_gene: TRBV5-1; CDR3aa: CASSPTPEGSKTQYF; CDR3nt: TGCGCCAGCAGCCCTACCCCGGAGGGCAGCAAGACCCAGTACTTC
j_gene: TRBJ1-5; d_gene: TRBD1; abundance: NA; v_gene: TRBV4-2; CDR3aa: CASSQDRAGGQPQHF; CDR3nt: TGTGCCAGCAGCCAAGATCGGGCAGGGGGCCAGCCCCAGCATTTT
j_gene: TRBJ2-7; d_gene: TRBD1; abundance: NA; v_gene: TRBV7-3; CDR3aa: CASSLTDRTAKQYF; CDR3nt: TGTGCCAGCAGCTTAACGGACAGGACAGCCAAGCAGTACTTC
j_gene: TRBJ1-4; d_gene: NA; abundance: NA; v_gene: TRBV6-1; CDR3aa: CASSEGVISEKLFF; CDR3nt: TGTGCCAGCAGTGAAGGGGTTATAAGTGAAAAACTGTTTTTT
j_gene: TRBJ2-1; d_gene: TRBD1; abundance: NA; v_gene: TRBV6-5; CDR3aa: CASSLTGGREQFF; CDR3nt: TGTGCCAGCAGTTTGACAGGGGGCAGGGAGCAGTTCTTC
j_gene: TRBJ1-2; d_gene: NA; abundance: NA; v_gene: TRBV2; CDR3aa: CASSEGRGYTF; CDR3nt: TGTGCCAGCAGTGAAGGTCGGGGCTACACCTTC
j_gene: TRBJ2-3; d_gene: NA; abundance: NA; v_gene: TRBV7-2; CDR3aa: CASKPFDQPDTQYF; CDR3nt: TGTGCCAGCAAACCTTTCGACCAGCCGGATACGCAGTATTTT
j_gene: TRBJ1-1; d_gene: NA; abundance: NA; v_gene: TRBV12-5; CDR3aa: CASGRGDPSNTEAFF; CDR3nt: TGTGCTAGTGGTAGAGGGGACCCATCGAACACTGAAGCTTTCTTT
j_gene: TRBJ2-7; d_gene: TRBD1; abundance: NA; v_gene: TRBV5-4; CDR3aa: CASSLGQGGYEQYF; CDR3nt: TGTGCCAGCAGCTTGGGACAGGGTGGCTACGAGCAGTACTTC
j_gene: TRBJ2-5; d_gene: TRBD2; abundance: NA; v_gene: TRBV29-1; CDR3aa: CSARWTSGVTWETQYF; CDR3nt: TGCAGCGCCAGATGGACTAGCGGGGTCACCTGGGAGACCCAGTACTTC
j_gene: TRBJ1-1; d_gene: NA; abundance: NA; v_gene: TRBV12-3/TRBV12-4; CDR3aa: CASSPRAETEAFF; CDR3nt: TGTGCCAGCAGTCCCAGGGCGGAGACTGAAGCTTTCTTT
j_gene: TRBJ2-1; d_gene: TRBD2; abundance: NA; v_gene: TRBV4-3; CDR3aa: CASSPSLSGVGNEQFF; CDR3nt: TGCGCCAGCAGCCCCTCTCTGAGCGGGGTGGGAAATGAGCAGTTCTTC
j_gene: TRBJ1-6; d_gene: NA; abundance: few; v_gene: TRBV4-3; CDR3aa: CASSQVDVYNSPLHF; CDR3nt: TGCGCCAGCAGCCAAGTGGACGTCTATAATTCACCCCTCCACTTT
j_gene: TRBJ2-5; d_gene: NA; abundance: few; v_gene: TRBV19; CDR3aa: CASRQAGETQYF; CDR3nt: TGTGCCAGTCGACAGGCGGGAGAGACCCAGTACTTC
j_gene: TRBJ1-5; d_gene: NA; abundance: once; v_gene: TRBV19; CDR3aa: CASSIRDYSNQPQHF; CDR3nt: TGTGCCAGTAGTATCAGGGATTATAGCAATCAGCCCCAGCATTTT
j_gene: TRBJ1-5; d_gene: NA; abundance: once; v_gene: TRBV2; CDR3aa: CASSNTGLRQPQHF; CDR3nt: TGTGCCAGCAGTAACACAGGGTTGCGTCAGCCCCAGCATTTT
j_gene: TRBJ1-2; d_gene: NA; abundance: NA; v_gene: TRBV4-1; CDR3aa: CASSQAPGGPYGYTF; CDR3nt: TGCGCCAGCAGCCAAGCCCCCGGAGGGCCTTATGGCTACACCTTC
j_gene: TRBJ2-7; d_gene: NA; abundance: NA; v_gene: TRBV12-1; CDR3aa: CASSFVAGRTNSYEQYF; CDR3nt: TGTGCCAGCAGCTTTGTAGCCGGACGGACAAACTCCTACGAGCAGTACTTC
j_gene: TRBJ2-7; d_gene: TRBD1; abundance: NA; v_gene: TRBV5-4; CDR3aa: CASSQGTGRYEQYF; CDR3nt: TGTGCCAGCAGCCAAGGGACAGGACGCTACGAGCAGTACTTC
j_gene: TRBJ2-3; d_gene: NA; abundance: NA; v_gene: TRBV18; CDR3aa: CASSKGTSTDTQYF; CDR3nt: TGTGCCAGCTCCAAGGGGACTAGCACAGATACGCAGTATTTT
j_gene: TRBJ1-2; d_gene: TRBD1; abundance: NA; v_gene: TRBV9; CDR3aa: CASSVLQGTGYGYTF; CDR3nt: TGTGCCAGCAGCGTACTACAGGGGACGGGCTATGGCTACACCTTC
j_gene: TRBJ2-2; d_gene: NA; abundance: NA; v_gene: TRBV7-9; CDR3aa: CASSRQDGELFF; CDR3nt: TGTGCCAGCAGCCGACAGGACGGGGAGCTGTTTTTT
j_gene: TRBJ1-5; d_gene: NA; abundance: NA; v_gene: TRBV6-2/TRBV6-3; CDR3aa: CASSSAWGGDSNQPQHF; CDR3nt: TGTGCCAGCAGTTCCGCCTGGGGAGGGGATAGCAATCAGCCCCAGCATTTT
j_gene: TRBJ1-5; d_gene: NA; abundance: NA; v_gene: TRBV3-1/TRBV3-2; CDR3aa: CASSQDRRPGGNQPQHF; CDR3nt: TGTGCCAGCAGCCAAGACCGTAGACCCGGGGGCAATCAGCCCCAGCATTTT
j_gene: TRBJ1-1; d_gene: NA; abundance: NA; v_gene: TRBV30; CDR3aa: CARVAGVRAFF; CDR3nt: TGTGCCAGAGTCGCAGGGGTAAGGGCTTTCTTT
j_gene: TRBJ1-5; d_gene: TRBD1; abundance: NA; v_gene: TRBV2; CDR3aa: CASSRQGSQPQHF; CDR3nt: TGTGCCAGCAGTCGACAGGGGAGTCAGCCCCAGCATTTT
j_gene: TRBJ1-6; d_gene: NA; abundance: NA; v_gene: TRBV19; CDR3aa: CASSPRSFSPLHF; CDR3nt: TGTGCCAGTAGTCCGAGATCATTCTCACCCCTCCACTTT
j_gene: TRBJ1-4; d_gene: NA; abundance: NA; v_gene: TRBV6-5; CDR3aa: CASRPWGDPNEKLFF; CDR3nt: TGTGCCAGCAGACCCTGGGGGGATCCTAATGAAAAACTGTTTTTT
j_gene: TRBJ1-4; d_gene: NA; abundance: NA; v_gene: TRBV18; CDR3aa: CASSTAPTNEKLFF; CDR3nt: TGTGCCAGCTCGACGGCTCCAACTAATGAAAAACTGTTTTTT
j_gene: TRBJ2-3; d_gene: TRBD1; abundance: NA; v_gene: TRBV5-1; CDR3aa: CASSPGQGFMQYF; CDR3nt: TGCGCCAGCAGCCCGGGACAGGGGTTCATGCAGTATTTT
j_gene: TRBJ1-5; d_gene: NA; abundance: NA; v_gene: TRBV27; CDR3aa: CASSLSWGDQPQHF; CDR3nt: TGTGCCAGCAGTTTATCTTGGGGAGATCAGCCCCAGCATTTT
j_gene: TRBJ2-1; d_gene: TRBD2; abundance: NA; v_gene: TRBV29-1; CDR3aa: CSVEAGGVSNEQFF; CDR3nt: TGCAGCGTTGAGGCGGGGGGAGTGAGCAATGAGCAGTTCTTC
j_gene: TRBJ1-1; d_gene: NA; abundance: NA; v_gene: TRBV29-1; CDR3aa: CSGGALGTEAFF; CDR3nt: TGCAGCGGTGGGGCTTTAGGGACTGAAGCTTTCTTT
j_gene: TRBJ2-7; d_gene: NA; abundance: few; v_gene: TRBV5-5; CDR3aa: CASSLVAGADYEQYF; CDR3nt: TGTGCCAGCAGCTTGGTCGCGGGGGCCGACTACGAGCAGTACTTC
j_gene: TRBJ2-1; d_gene: TRBD2; abundance: once; v_gene: TRBV2; CDR3aa: CASSSQTSSGQFF; CDR3nt: TGTGCCAGCAGCTCTCAGACTAGCTCGGGGCAGTTCTTC
j_gene: TRBJ1-5; d_gene: NA; abundance: NA; v_gene: TRBV18; CDR3aa: CASSPTNSNQPQHF; CDR3nt: TGTGCCAGCTCACCGACAAATAGCAATCAGCCCCAGCATTTT
j_gene: TRBJ2-7; d_gene: NA; abundance: once; v_gene: TRBV11-3; CDR3aa: CASSLERGGFNEQYF; CDR3nt: TGTGCCAGCAGCTTAGAAAGGGGGGGATTCAACGAGCAGTACTTC
j_gene: TRBJ1-2; d_gene: NA; abundance: NA; v_gene: TRBV11-2; CDR3aa: CASSWTATGYTF; CDR3nt: TGTGCCAGCAGCTGGACAGCGACCGGCTACACCTTC
j_gene: TRBJ2-3; d_gene: NA; abundance: NA; v_gene: TRBV6-5; CDR3aa: CASSYSENTDTQYF; CDR3nt: TGTGCCAGCAGTTACTCGGAGAACACAGATACGCAGTATTTT
j_gene: TRBJ1-1; d_gene: NA; abundance: few; v_gene: TRBV19; CDR3aa: CASMPGRARTEAFF; CDR3nt: TGTGCCAGTATGCCCGGACGGGCGCGGACTGAAGCTTTCTTT
j_gene: TRBJ2-3; d_gene: TRBD2; abundance: NA; v_gene: TRBV3-1/TRBV3-2; CDR3aa: CASSQVAGGGDTQYF; CDR3nt: TGTGCCAGCAGCCAAGTCGCGGGGGGTGGGGATACGCAGTATTTT
j_gene: TRBJ1-1; d_gene: NA; abundance: once; v_gene: TRBV29-1; CDR3aa: CSVGQMNTEAFF; CDR3nt: TGCAGCGTTGGACAGATGAACACTGAAGCTTTCTTT
j_gene: TRBJ1-5; d_gene: NA; abundance: NA; v_gene: TRBV6-5; CDR3aa: CASRRALWGPQHF; CDR3nt: TGTGCCAGCAGAAGGGCTCTTTGGGGGCCCCAGCATTTT
j_gene: TRBJ2-1; d_gene: NA; abundance: NA; v_gene: TRBV28; CDR3aa: CASRRGNNEQFF; CDR3nt: TGTGCCAGCCGTCGGGGAAACAATGAGCAGTTCTTC
j_gene: TRBJ2-7; d_gene: TRBD2; abundance: few; v_gene: TRBV4-2; CDR3aa: CASSQDLGGGSLSYEQYF; CDR3nt: TGTGCCAGCAGCCAAGATTTGGGCGGGGGGTCTCTCTCCTACGAGCAGTACTTC
j_gene: TRBJ1-1; d_gene: NA; abundance: few; v_gene: TRBV6-1; CDR3aa: CASSEEPGRILAFF; CDR3nt: TGTGCCAGCAGTGAAGAACCAGGCAGAATCCTAGCTTTCTTT
j_gene: TRBJ1-6; d_gene: NA; abundance: NA; v_gene: TRBV28; CDR3aa: CASRTSTAASYNSPLHF; CDR3nt: TGTGCCAGCAGGACTTCGACAGCAGCCTCCTATAATTCACCCCTCCACTTT
j_gene: TRBJ1-1; d_gene: NA; abundance: NA; v_gene: TRBV6-5; CDR3aa: CASSYYGLQNTEAFF; CDR3nt: TGTGCCAGCAGTTACTACGGCCTACAGAACACTGAAGCTTTCTTT
j_gene: TRBJ1-4; d_gene: NA; abundance: NA; v_gene: TRBV14; CDR3aa: CASTPALGRPMFF; CDR3nt: TGTGCCAGCACCCCGGCCCTAGGGAGGCCTATGTTTTTT
j_gene: TRBJ2-7; d_gene: NA; abundance: once; v_gene: TRBV5-1; CDR3aa: CASSYSQGPYEQYF; CDR3nt: TGCGCCAGCAGCTACTCACAGGGTCCCTACGAGCAGTACTTC
j_gene: TRBJ1-3; d_gene: TRBD1; abundance: NA; v_gene: TRBV18; CDR3aa: CASSSSLGTGGTGNTIYF; CDR3nt: TGTGCCAGCTCATCATCGCTAGGCACAGGGGGCACTGGAAACACCATATATTTT
j_gene: TRBJ1-6; d_gene: NA; abundance: once; v_gene: TRBV11-2; CDR3aa: CASSLTGPNSPLHF; CDR3nt: TGTGCCAGCAGTCTAACAGGGCCTAATTCACCCCTCCACTTT
j_gene: TRBJ2-3; d_gene: NA; abundance: NA; v_gene: TRBV6-5; CDR3aa: CASSYQGTQYF; CDR3nt: TGTGCCAGCAGTTATCAAGGAACGCAGTATTTT
j_gene: TRBJ2-3; d_gene: NA; abundance: NA; v_gene: TRBV5-1; CDR3aa: CASSSQGYTDTQYF; CDR3nt: TGCGCCAGCAGCTCACAGGGTTACACAGATACGCAGTATTTT
j_gene: TRBJ2-7; d_gene: NA; abundance: NA; v_gene: TRBV5-6; CDR3aa: CASSLGGRNSYEQYF; CDR3nt: TGTGCCAGCAGCTTGGGTGGCAGGAACTCCTACGAGCAGTACTTC